The sequence of this TCR beta chain was determined in a study of cytomegalovirus exposure and HLA in healthy donors. Study-level points and caveats: In a later analysis, HLA-C alleles had the fewest associated TCRs, DRB1 alleles the most. In a later analysis, specific HLA alleles were associated with around 17,000 TCR beta sequences at a 0.05 false discovery rate. Most likely, a cluster of highly shared sequence variants arose as a sequencing artifact.

Per germline, CDR1 MGHDK and CDR2 SYGVNS. V dropped 6 bases and J dropped 7; count of bases not matched to a gene: 11. This CDR3 contains 14 residues. With respect to this clone: Antigen: not known.

This PCR relied on a set of 60 Vbeta primers and 13 Jbeta primers. The repertoire was sequenced with immunoSEQ multiplex PCR; TCRdb's copy has only in-frame clones and lacks some. The table includes roughly 160,000 clones, approximately 90% detected once. The sequencing sample was made of PBMCs. The chain is built from TRBV25-1 and TRBJ2-7; 8 nucleotides match TRBD1. This clonotype was sampled from a woman in her twenties or thirties in good health and CMV-seronegative. The CDR3 here is CASRGTGTTREQYF. Written as DNA, the CDR3 is TGTGCCAGCAGGGGGACAGGAACTACGAGGGAGCAGTACTTC.